What follows are 32 T cell receptor beta chains derived from one specimen sequenced in a study of cytomegalovirus exposure and HLA in healthy donors. The PCR made use of 60 Vbeta and 13 Jbeta primers. The protocol was immunoSEQ multiplex PCR, while the TCRdb copy is restricted to in-frame clones and leaves out a portion. The sample holds fewer than 200,000 clones; 87% are singletons and the top ten take about 0.85%. The source material was PBMCs. All receptors derive from a woman in her twenties or thirties in good health and CMV-seronegative.

In this sample, this clone turned up once. CDR3 protein: CASSQATDGELFF. The CDR3 DNA reads as TGCGCCAGCAGCCAAGCTACTGACGGGGAGCTGTTTTTT. This rearrangement joins TRBV4-3 to TRBJ2-2; the D is unclear. Germline-derived CDR1 and CDR2 are LGHNA and YSLEER. Trimming left V 1 base short and J 7 bases short, with 7 bases between. This CDR3 contains 13 residues.

The CDR3 bases are TGTGCCAGCAGTTTATTTGCCGGCTATGGCTACACCTTC. It is translated as CASSLFAGYGYTF. The V gene is TRBV27, the J gene TRBJ1-2; unclear D gene. The CDR3 covers 13 residues. The V gene lost 1 base and the J gene lost 4 bases, with 7 bases spanning the gap. CDR1 is MNHEY, CDR2 SMNVEV, per germline (reference sequence).

The V call is TRBV4-1, the J call TRBJ2-7, with D maybe TRBD1 (6 bases). The CDR3 is 17 amino acids. V was trimmed by 1 base and J by 2 bases, leaving 18 bases between them. Per germline, CDR1 MGHRA and CDR2 YSYEKL. CDR3 sequence reads: CASSQGFGTHHTYEQYF. The CDR3 bases are TGCGCCAGCAGCCAAGGTTTCGGGACACATCATACCTACGAGCAGTACTTC.

This clone is a singleton in its sample. The chain links TRBV6-1 to TRBJ2-7, with 11 bases identical to TRBD1. Germline CDR1 is MNHNS and CDR2 is SASEGT. The CDR3 consists of 13 residues. J was trimmed by 4 bases and V by 5 bases; bases with no gene match: 1. CDR3 residues: CASSRDRGYEQYF. DNA for the CDR3: TGTGCCAGCAGTCGGGACAGGGGGTACGAGCAGTACTTC.

The chain joins TRBV28 to TRBJ2-5; 9 bases are shared with TRBD2. Near its end, the DNA agrees better with TRBJ2-7, so the J call may be wrong. The CDR3 consists of 11 residues. Looked up from germline, CDR1 is MDHEN and CDR2 is SYDVKM. CDR3 residues: CAAGGHYEQYF. The CDR3 DNA is TGTGCAGCGGGAGGCCACTACGAGCAGTACTTC.

The chain employs TRBV5-1 and TRBJ2-5; 8 bases are shared with TRBD2. The CDR3 is 18 amino acids. Germline CDR1 SGHRS, CDR2 YFSETQ. V was clipped by 0 bases and J by 0 bases; unmatched bases: 10. The chain's CDR3 is CASSLAPPERGYQETQYF. The CDR3 nucleotides are TGCGCCAGCAGCTTGGCCCCTCCCGAGCGGGGGTACCAAGAGACCCAGTACTTC.

This chain joins TRBV6-5 and TRBJ1-1; a possible D gene is TRBD1 (6 bases). The V end was cut by 4 bases, the J end by 7 bases, with 13 bases between. The CDR3 length is 13 residues. CDR1 is MNHEY, CDR2 SVGAGI, per germline. CDR3 nucleotides: TGTGCCAGCAGTTTGGGGGGGGCCAATGAAGCTTTCTTT. Its translation is CASSLGGANEAFF.

The chain employs TRBV5-6 and TRBJ2-4; TRBD1 might be the D (6 bases). CDR3 length: 15 amino acids. Looked up from germline, CDR1 is SGHDT and CDR2 is YYEEEE. With 4 bases removed from V and 8 bases from J, the gap between germline ends came to 19 bases. The CDR3 loop reads CASSHTVDRFYIQYF. For the CDR3, the DNA is TGTGCCAGCAGCCACACGGTAGACAGGTTTTACATTCAGTACTTC.

V is TRBV10-1 and J is TRBJ2-7; D may be TRBD2 (6 bases). In germline, CDR1 is WNHNN, CDR2 SYGVQD (reference sequence). Trimming cost V 5 bases and J 3 bases, with 11 bases left between them. CDR3 length: 13 amino acids. This CDR3 is CASSRRENYEQYF. The CDR3 DNA sequence: TGCGCCAGCAGTAGGAGGGAGAACTACGAGCAGTACTTC.

The V call is TRBV6-5, the J call TRBJ2-4, with D perhaps matching TRBD2 (5 bases). Trimming left V 10 bases short and J 0 bases short, with 10 bases between. There are 13 residues in the CDR3. CDR1 is MNHEY, CDR2 SVGAGI, per germline. The CDR3 is CATRGVAKNIQYF. The DNA of the CDR3 is TGTGCCACCCGGGGTGTAGCCAAAAACATTCAGTACTTC.

The chain links TRBV7-9 to TRBJ2-7, with 7 bases identical to TRBD2. This CDR3 spans 15 amino acids. Germline assignment: CDR1 SEHNR and CDR2 FQNEAQ (reference sequence). V trimming: 3 bases; J trimming: 6 bases; junction bases outside the gene matches: 11. The CDR3 coding sequence is TGTGCCAGCAGCTTCGGGAGGTCAGCGCCCGGCGAGCAGTACTTC. Protein sequence: CASSFGRSAPGEQYF.

The chain links TRBV5-1 to TRBJ1-2; TRBD1 matches at 7 bases. The CDR3 consists of 15 residues. V lost 4 bases and J lost 12; bases outside the gene matches: 18. Germline loops: CDR1 SGHRS, CDR2 YFSETQ. CDR3 DNA sequence: TGCGCCAGCAGCACTACTGGACAGGACTTATGGATGAACACCTTC. Protein product: CASSTTGQDLWMNTF. Based on the CDR3 plus reference TRBV5-1 and TRBJ1-2, the full variable domain is KAGVTQTPRYLIKTRGQQVTLSCSPISGHRSVSWYQQTPGQGLQFLFEYFSETQRNKGNFPGRFSGRQFSNSRSEMNVSTLELGDSALYLCASSTTGQDLWMNTFGSGTRLTVV.

The chain employs TRBV18 and TRBJ2-2; 8 bases match TRBD1. Germline loops: CDR1 KGHSH, CDR2 LQKENI. Trimming removed 4 bases from V and 4 bases from J; junction bases left unmatched: 2. The CDR3 runs to 14 residues. The CDR3 DNA is TGTGCCAGCTCACGGGACAGGAGCACCGGGGAGCTGTTTTTT. Translated: CASSRDRSTGELFF.

J is TRBJ1-1 and V is TRBV11-2, with D tentatively TRBD1 (5 bases). V was clipped by 5 bases and J by 4 bases, with 11 bases between them. Germline V gives CDR1 SGHAT, CDR2 FQNNGV. The CDR3 covers 13 residues. This chain's CDR3 is CASSPSGVTEAFF. Here the CDR3 DNA reads TGTGCCAGCAGCCCCTCGGGGGTCACTGAAGCTTTCTTT.

This chain joins TRBV2 and TRBJ1-3, with D maybe TRBD1 (5 bases). Trimming left V 6 bases short and J 2 bases short, with 11 bases between. Germline CDR1 and CDR2: SNHLY and FYNNEI. This CDR3 has 14 amino acids. This CDR3 is CASRPRVTGNTIYF. CDR3 sequence (DNA): TGTGCCAGCAGACCCAGGGTTACTGGAAACACCATATATTTT. Filled out from reference TRBV2 and TRBJ1-3, the complete variable domain reads EPEVTQTPSHQVTQMGQEVILRCVPISNHLYFYWYRQILGQKVEFLVSFYNNEISEKSEIFDDQFSVERPDGSNFTLKIRSTKLEDSAMYFCASRPRVTGNTIYFGEGSWLTVV.

The J gene is TRBJ2-3, the V gene TRBV2, with 8 bases fitting TRBD2. The germline CDR1 and CDR2 sequences are SNHLY and FYNNEI. The CDR3 has 15 amino acids. With V trimmed by 1 base and J by 7 bases, 7 bases remained unmatched. In nucleotides, the CDR3 is TGTGCCAGCAGTGAAGATAGCGGGAATATTAATACGCAGTATTTT. Protein sequence: CASSEDSGNINTQYF. Full variable domain (missing parts from reference TRBV2 and TRBJ2-3): EPEVTQTPSHQVTQMGQEVILRCVPISNHLYFYWYRQILGQKVEFLVSFYNNEISEKSEIFDDQFSVERPDGSNFTLKIRSTKLEDSAMYFCASSEDSGNINTQYFGPGTRLTVL.

Only a few counts were recorded for this clone. This chain joins TRBV2 and TRBJ1-6; TRBD1 aligns across 9 bases. Trimming cost V 8 bases and J 10 bases; bases outside gene matches: 9. The CDR3 spans 14 residues. CDR1 and CDR2 from the germline V gene are SNHLY and FYNNEI. CDR3 protein: CASPGTGTESPLHF. CDR3 DNA sequence: TGTGCCAGCCCTGGGACAGGGACGGAATCACCCCTCCACTTT. Combining the CDR3 with reference TRBV2 and TRBJ1-6 gives the whole variable domain EPEVTQTPSHQVTQMGQEVILRCVPISNHLYFYWYRQILGQKVEFLVSFYNNEISEKSEIFDDQFSVERPDGSNFTLKIRSTKLEDSAMYFCASPGTGTESPLHFGNGTRLTVT.

In DNA form, the CDR3 reads TGTGCCAGCGGCCCCGGGGGGCCTAACTATGGCTACACCTTC. Protein sequence: CASGPGGPNYGYTF. The V call is TRBV13, the J call TRBJ1-2, with D perhaps TRBD1 (6 bases). With 8 bases removed from V and 0 bases from J, the gap between germline ends came to 13 bases. CDR3 length: 14 residues. From germline, CDR1 is PRHDT and CDR2 FYEKMQ (reference sequence).

V usage is TRBV7-2 and J usage is TRBJ1-5, with D uncertain. The germline V gene has CDR1 SGHTA and CDR2 FQGNSA. This CDR3 spans 13 amino acids. V dropped 2 bases and J dropped 6 bases, with 8 bases sitting between them. The CDR3 here is CASSLKATQPQHF. The DNA for the CDR3 is TGTGCCAGCAGCTTAAAAGCCACTCAGCCCCAGCATTTT.

The chain employs TRBV19 and TRBJ1-2; 11 nucleotides agree with TRBD1. The CDR3 loop spans 15 amino acids. V trimming: 7 bases; J trimming: 6 bases; junction bases outside the gene matches: 10. The germline CDR1 and CDR2 sequences are LNHDA and SQIVND (reference sequence). As DNA, the CDR3 is TGTGCCAGTATGGACAGGGGGCGACAGGTGGATGGCTACACCTTC. This gives the protein CASMDRGRQVDGYTF.

The V and J genes are TRBV5-1 and TRBJ2-3, with TRBD2 matching 8 bases. Germline loops: CDR1 SGHRS, CDR2 YFSETQ. V gave up 3 bases and J gave up 6 bases; unmatched junction bases: 6. This CDR3 spans 14 amino acids. CDR3 protein: CASSSGLARDTQYF. In DNA, the CDR3 is TGCGCCAGCAGCTCTGGACTAGCTCGGGATACGCAGTATTTT.

The chain is built from TRBV7-3 and TRBJ2-3; D unclear. V was cut by 5 bases and J by 0 bases, with 12 bases left in between. CDR1 is SGHTA, CDR2 FQGTGA, per germline. This CDR3 is 15 amino acids long. The CDR3 bases are TGTGCCAGCAGCCCCGGAGACGGCAGCACAGATACGCAGTATTTT. Translated, it gives CASSPGDGSTDTQYF.

This clone came up once. This sequence joins TRBV5-1 and TRBJ2-1; 12 positions agree with TRBD2. The V segment lost 0 bases and the J segment 10 bases; nucleotides outside the gene matches: 8. The CDR3 loop spans 16 amino acids. Germline CDR1 and CDR2: SGHRS and YFSETQ. For the CDR3, the DNA is TGCGCCAGCAGCTTGGCCGCTAGCGGGAGGGCCAAAGAGCAGTTCTTC. Translated, it gives CASSLAASGRAKEQFF.

This clone came up a few times. The J gene is TRBJ2-7, the V gene TRBV7-9, with a tentative D call TRBD1 (6 bases). The CDR3 runs 14 residues. V was clipped by 3 bases and J by 4 bases, with 13 bases between them. CDR1 is SEHNR, CDR2 FQNEAQ, per germline (reference sequence). The DNA of the CDR3 is TGTGCCAGCAGCTTGGCACAGGGTGTGTACGAGCAGTACTTC. Residues: CASSLAQGVYEQYF.

This clone appeared once. CDR3: CASSQGSHEQYF. The CDR3 DNA reads TGTGCCAGCAGCCAAGGTAGCCACGAGCAGTACTTC. The V gene is TRBV5-4, the J gene TRBJ2-7; D is unresolved. This CDR3 is 12 amino acids long. Trimming cost V 4 bases and J 5 bases, with 10 bases left between them. Germline CDR1 and CDR2: SGHNT and YYREEE (reference sequence).

The chain couples TRBV19 to TRBJ1-2, with TRBD1 matching over 8 bases. After removal of 6 bases from V and 9 bases from J, the junction contained 6 bases not matched to a gene. The CDR3 has 12 residues. From germline, CDR1 is LNHDA and CDR2 SQIVND (reference sequence). The CDR3 spells CASSPDRGSYTF. CDR3 sequence (DNA): TGTGCCAGTAGCCCCGACAGGGGTAGCTACACCTTC. The full variable domain, rest sourced from reference TRBV19 and TRBJ1-2, is DGGITQSPKYLFRKEGQNVTLSCEQNLNHDAMYWYRQDPGQGLRLIYYSQIVNDFQKGDIAEGYSVSREKKESFPLTVTSAQKNPTAFYLCASSPDRGSYTFGSGTRLTVV.

V usage is TRBV7-8 and J usage is TRBJ2-4, with 11 bases fitting TRBD2. Germline V gene sequence: CDR1 SGHVS, CDR2 FQNEAQ. The length of the CDR3 is 17 residues. With 7 bases clipped from V and 3 bases from J, the junction kept 11 bases outside the gene matches. The CDR3 DNA reads as TGTGCCAGCAAGAAAGGGGGACTAGCGGCAGACAAAAACATTCAGTACTTC. Its translation: CASKKGGLAADKNIQYF.

The rearrangement links TRBV6-1 to TRBJ1-1, with D tentatively TRBD1 (5 bases). CDR1 is MNHNS and CDR2 is SASEGT in the germline V gene. Trimming removed 3 bases from V and 8 bases from J, with 7 bases in between. The CDR3 length is 11 residues. The CDR3 here is CASSDGGEAFF. The CDR3 bases are TGTGCCAGCAGTGACGGGGGGGAAGCTTTCTTT.

This chain joins TRBV5-6 and TRBJ1-1, with D possibly being TRBD1 (6 bases). CDR3 size: 18 residues. V lost 1 base and J lost 3, with 22 bases in between. The germline V gene has CDR1 SGHDT and CDR2 YYEEEE. The CDR3 loop reads CASSLNAARGNVDTEAFF. The CDR3, as DNA: TGTGCCAGCAGCTTGAACGCGGCCAGGGGTAACGTGGACACTGAAGCTTTCTTT.

The rearrangement links TRBV6-5 to TRBJ2-5; weak D call: TRBD2 (6 bases). Trimming took off 5 bases at V and 2 bases at J, with 15 bases between the two ends. The germline CDR1 and CDR2 sequences are MNHEY and SVGAGI. The CDR3 sequence is 15 residues long. DNA of the CDR3: TGTGCCAGCAGTCCCTTTTGGGGGGAACAAGAGACCCAGTACTTC. It yields the protein CASSPFWGEQETQYF.

About this clone: The sample carries other DNA sequences with the same CDR3. The V and J genes are TRBV9 and TRBJ2-5, with a possible D match to TRBD1 (7 bases). The V and J ends lost 0 bases and 5 bases respectively, with 11 bases between them. Germline CDR1 is SGDLS and CDR2 is YYNGEE. The CDR3 is made up of 14 amino acids. In DNA form, the CDR3 reads TGTGCCAGCAGCGTAGGACCAGGGGGGGAGACCCAGTACTTC. Translated: CASSVGPGGETQYF.

The chain combines TRBV9 with TRBJ2-7, with 8 bases aligning to TRBD1. Germline CDR1 and CDR2: SGDLS and YYNGEE. V gave up 4 bases and J gave up 3 bases; unmatched junction bases: 3. The CDR3 loop spans 13 amino acids. CDR3 amino acids: CASSPGTGYEQYF. DNA for the CDR3: TGTGCCAGCAGCCCCGGGACAGGCTACGAGCAGTACTTC.